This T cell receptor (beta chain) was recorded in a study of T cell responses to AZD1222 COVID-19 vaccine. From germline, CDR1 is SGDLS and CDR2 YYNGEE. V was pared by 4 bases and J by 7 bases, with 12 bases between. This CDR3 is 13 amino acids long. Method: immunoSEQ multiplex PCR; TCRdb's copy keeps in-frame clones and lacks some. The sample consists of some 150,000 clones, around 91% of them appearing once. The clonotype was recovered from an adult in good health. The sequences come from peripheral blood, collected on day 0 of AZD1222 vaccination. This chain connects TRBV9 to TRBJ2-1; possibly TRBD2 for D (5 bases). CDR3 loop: CASSTQRRNEQFF. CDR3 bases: TGTGCCAGCAGCACCCAACGGAGGAATGAGCAGTTCTTC. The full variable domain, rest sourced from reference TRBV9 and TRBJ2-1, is DSGVTQTPKHLITATGQRVTLRCSPRSGDLSVYWYQQSLDQGLQFLIQYYNGEERAKGNILERFSAQQFPDLHSELNLSSLELGDSALYFCASSTQRRNEQFFGPGTRLTVL.